The rows below give T cell receptor beta chains drawn from one sample of a study of blood T cell repertoires in COVID-19. Data came from immunoSEQ multiplex PCR; TCRdb stores just in-frame clones and leaves some out. The data contain around 370,000 clones, 87% of them singletons. What was sequenced was peripheral blood. All receptors come from a woman between 50 and 59 years old with COVID-19, enrolled during active disease. Both conserved end residues are part of each CDR3. The D gene is left open where the match is weak. Clone sizes are given selectively: once, few, many, or a class where the clone is expanded.

clone size: .; D gene: .; J gene: TRBJ1-5; V gene: TRBV19; CDR3 protein: CASTLVWQVNQPQHF; CDR3 DNA: TGTGCCAGTACCCTGGTGTGGCAGGTCAATCAGCCCCAGCATTTT
clone size: .; D gene: TRBD2; J gene: TRBJ2-7; V gene: TRBV3-1/TRBV3-2; CDR3 protein: CASSQQLAGESYEQYF; CDR3 DNA: TGTGCCAGCAGCCAGCAACTAGCGGGAGAGTCCTACGAGCAGTACTTC
clone size: .; D gene: .; J gene: TRBJ1-1; V gene: TRBV7-2; CDR3 protein: CASSLHPGGDTEAFF; CDR3 DNA: TGTGCCAGCAGCTTACACCCGGGGGGGGACACTGAAGCTTTCTTT
clone size: .; D gene: .; J gene: TRBJ2-5; V gene: TRBV6-6; CDR3 protein: CASSFGGQETQYF; CDR3 DNA: TGTGCCAGCAGCTTTGGGGGGCAAGAGACCCAGTACTTC
clone size: .; D gene: .; J gene: TRBJ1-1; V gene: TRBV6-5; CDR3 protein: CASSYWGGTEAFF; CDR3 DNA: TGTGCCAGCAGTTATTGGGGGGGCACTGAAGCTTTCTTT
clone size: once; D gene: .; J gene: TRBJ2-7; V gene: TRBV2; CDR3 protein: CASRNTLASYEQYF; CDR3 DNA: TGTGCCAGCAGAAACACTTTAGCCTCCTACGAGCAGTACTTC
clone size: .; D gene: .; J gene: TRBJ2-5; V gene: TRBV27; CDR3 protein: CASSLLGARETQYF; CDR3 DNA: TGTGCCAGCAGTTTATTGGGGGCCCGAGAGACCCAGTACTTC
clone size: .; D gene: .; J gene: TRBJ2-2; V gene: TRBV5-1; CDR3 protein: CASSLQGHTGELFF; CDR3 DNA: TGCGCCAGCAGCTTGCAGGGGCACACCGGGGAGCTGTTTTTT
clone size: .; D gene: .; J gene: TRBJ2-7; V gene: TRBV7-2; CDR3 protein: CASSSETLTSYEQYF; CDR3 DNA: TGTGCCAGCAGCTCCGAAACCTTAACAAGTTACGAGCAGTACTTC
clone size: .; D gene: .; J gene: TRBJ1-2; V gene: TRBV19; CDR3 protein: CASTGVSPQGYTF; CDR3 DNA: TGTGCCAGTACGGGGGTTTCTCCCCAGGGCTACACCTTC
clone size: .; D gene: .; J gene: TRBJ1-2; V gene: TRBV4-2; CDR3 protein: CASSQMGGEGGGYTF; CDR3 DNA: TGTGCCAGCAGCCAAATGGGGGGGGAGGGCGGAGGCTACACCTTC
clone size: .; D gene: .; J gene: TRBJ2-7; V gene: TRBV3-1/TRBV3-2; CDR3 protein: CASSQDWEYEQYF; CDR3 DNA: TGTGCCAGCAGCCAAGATTGGGAGTACGAGCAGTACTTC